This T cell receptor (beta chain) was recovered during a study of CD8+CD57+ T cells in acquired aplastic anemia. Overall study: Sorted CD4+ and CD8+ cell DNA averaged approximately 3 ug.

Findings and caveats of the study: Between patients and controls, approximately 29 CD8+ CDR3 sequences were found in common.

CDR3 and TCR beta VDJ profiling relied on a genomic DNA template. TCRdb reanalysed the reads using MiXCR and keeps one entry per CDR3 protein. The sample holds about 220,000 distinct CDR3 sequences; about 44% are singletons and the top ten take about 8.3%. With regard to this clonotype: Its target is unknown.

By flow cytometry, patients selected for sequencing had shown an expansion of CD8+CD57+ cells. Patients, without exception, had severe acquired aplastic anemia. This clonotype originated in a human donor with aplastic anemia. Sequencing was performed on sorted CD4+, CD8+, or CD8+CD57+ T cells (not recorded which) from PBMCs.

The CDR3 spells CASSSTSGGYRTDTQYF. CDR3 nucleotides: TGCGCCAGCAGCTCGACTAGCGGGGGGTACCGCACAGATACGCAGTATTTT. This chain joins TRBV5-1 and TRBJ2-3; the match to TRBD2 covers 13 bases. CDR3 length: 17 residues. The J segment lost 1 base and the V segment lost 3 bases, leaving 5 bases of the junction unmatched. Germline V lookup: CDR1 SGHRS, CDR2 YFSETQ. Supplemented by reference TRBV5-1 and TRBJ2-3, the full variable domain reads KAGVTQTPRYLIKTRGQQVTLSCSPISGHRSVSWYQQTPGQGLQFLFEYFSETQRNKGNFPGRFSGRQFSNSRSEMNVSTLELGDSALYLCASSSTSGGYRTDTQYFGPGTRLTVL.